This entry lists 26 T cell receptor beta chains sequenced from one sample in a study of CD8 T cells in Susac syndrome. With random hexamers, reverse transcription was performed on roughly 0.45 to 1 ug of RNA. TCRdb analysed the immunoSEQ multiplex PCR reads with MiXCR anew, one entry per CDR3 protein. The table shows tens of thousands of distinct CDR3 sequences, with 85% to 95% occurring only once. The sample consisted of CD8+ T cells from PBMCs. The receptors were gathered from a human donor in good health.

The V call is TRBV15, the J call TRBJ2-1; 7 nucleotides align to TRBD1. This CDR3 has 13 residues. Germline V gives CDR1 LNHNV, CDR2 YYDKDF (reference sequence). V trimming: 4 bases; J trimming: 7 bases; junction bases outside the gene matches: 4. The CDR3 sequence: CATSNLQGNEQFF. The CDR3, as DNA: TGTGCCACCAGCAACTTACAGGGGAATGAGCAGTTCTTC.

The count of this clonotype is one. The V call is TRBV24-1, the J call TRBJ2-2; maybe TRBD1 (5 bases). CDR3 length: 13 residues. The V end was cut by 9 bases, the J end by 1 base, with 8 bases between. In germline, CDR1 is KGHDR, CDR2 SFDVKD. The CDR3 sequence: CATRQGNTGELFF. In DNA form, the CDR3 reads TGTGCCACCCGGCAGGGGAACACCGGGGAGCTGTTTTTT.

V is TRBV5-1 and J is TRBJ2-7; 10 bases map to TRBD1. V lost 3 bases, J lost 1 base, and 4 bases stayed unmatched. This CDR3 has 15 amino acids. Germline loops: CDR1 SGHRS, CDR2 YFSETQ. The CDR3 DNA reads TGCGCCAGCAGCTGGGACAGGGGACGGTCCTACGAGCAGTACTTC. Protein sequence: CASSWDRGRSYEQYF.

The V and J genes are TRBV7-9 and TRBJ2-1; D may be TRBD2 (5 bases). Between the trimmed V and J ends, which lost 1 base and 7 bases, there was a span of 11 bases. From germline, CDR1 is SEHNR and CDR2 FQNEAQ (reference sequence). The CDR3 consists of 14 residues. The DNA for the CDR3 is TGTGCCAGCAGCTTAGGGTCTAGCCTGAATGAGCAGTTCTTC. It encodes CASSLGSSLNEQFF.

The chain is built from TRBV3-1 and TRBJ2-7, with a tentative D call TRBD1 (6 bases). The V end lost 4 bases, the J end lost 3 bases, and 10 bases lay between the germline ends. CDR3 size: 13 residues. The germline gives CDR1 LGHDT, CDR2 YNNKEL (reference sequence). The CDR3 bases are TGTGCCAGCAGCCCTGGACAGTACTACGAGCAGTACTTC. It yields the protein CASSPGQYYEQYF.

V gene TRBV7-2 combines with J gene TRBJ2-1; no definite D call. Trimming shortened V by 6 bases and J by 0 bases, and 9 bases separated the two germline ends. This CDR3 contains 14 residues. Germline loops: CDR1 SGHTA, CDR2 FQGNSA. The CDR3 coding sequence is TGTGCCAGCAGTCCCTCTTACTCCTACAATGAGCAGTTCTTC. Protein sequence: CASSPSYSYNEQFF.

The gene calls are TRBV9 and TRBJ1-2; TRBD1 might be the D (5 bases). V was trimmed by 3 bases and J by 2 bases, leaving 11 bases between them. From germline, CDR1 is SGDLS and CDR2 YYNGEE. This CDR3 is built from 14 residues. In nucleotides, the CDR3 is TGTGCCAGCAGCGCGGGACGGCTCAACTATGGCTACACCTTC. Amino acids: CASSAGRLNYGYTF. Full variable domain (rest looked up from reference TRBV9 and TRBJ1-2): DSGVTQTPKHLITATGQRVTLRCSPRSGDLSVYWYQQSLDQGLQFLIQYYNGEERAKGNILERFSAQQFPDLHSELNLSSLELGDSALYFCASSAGRLNYGYTFGSGTRLTVV.

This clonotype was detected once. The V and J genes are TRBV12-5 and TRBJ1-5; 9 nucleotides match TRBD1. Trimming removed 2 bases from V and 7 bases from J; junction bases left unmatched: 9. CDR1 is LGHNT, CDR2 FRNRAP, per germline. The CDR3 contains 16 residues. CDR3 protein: CASGLTLDRGGQPQHF. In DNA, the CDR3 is TGTGCTAGTGGTTTGACGTTGGACAGGGGAGGACAGCCCCAGCATTTT.

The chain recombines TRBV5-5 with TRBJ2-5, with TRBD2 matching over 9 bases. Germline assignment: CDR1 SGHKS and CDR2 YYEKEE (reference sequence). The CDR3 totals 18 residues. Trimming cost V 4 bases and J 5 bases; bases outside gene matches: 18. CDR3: CASSTFKASGNDPETQYF. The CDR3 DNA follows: TGTGCCAGCAGCACCTTTAAGGCTAGCGGGAACGATCCGGAGACCCAGTACTTC.

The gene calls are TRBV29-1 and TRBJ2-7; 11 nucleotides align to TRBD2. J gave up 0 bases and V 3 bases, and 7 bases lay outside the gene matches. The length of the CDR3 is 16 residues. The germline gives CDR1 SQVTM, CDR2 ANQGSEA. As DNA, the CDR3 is TGCAGCGTTGAGCTGACTAGCGGGGCATTCTCCTACGAGCAGTACTTC. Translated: CSVELTSGAFSYEQYF.

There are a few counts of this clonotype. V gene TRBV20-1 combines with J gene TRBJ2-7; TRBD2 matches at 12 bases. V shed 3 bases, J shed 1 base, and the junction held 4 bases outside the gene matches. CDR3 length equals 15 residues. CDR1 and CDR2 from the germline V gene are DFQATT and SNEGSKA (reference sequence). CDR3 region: CSASGLAGGSYEQYF. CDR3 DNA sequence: TGCAGTGCTAGCGGGCTAGCGGGAGGGTCCTACGAGCAGTACTTC.

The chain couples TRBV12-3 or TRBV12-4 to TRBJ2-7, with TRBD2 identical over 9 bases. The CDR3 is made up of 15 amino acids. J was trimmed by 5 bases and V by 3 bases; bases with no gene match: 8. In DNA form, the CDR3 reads TGTGCCAGCAGTTTTGTACTAGCGGGTCTCGACGAGCAGTACTTC. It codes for CASSFVLAGLDEQYF.

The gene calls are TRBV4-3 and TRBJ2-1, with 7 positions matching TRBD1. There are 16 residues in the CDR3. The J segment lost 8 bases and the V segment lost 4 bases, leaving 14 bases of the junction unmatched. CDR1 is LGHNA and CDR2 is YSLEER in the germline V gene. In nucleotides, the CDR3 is TGCGCCAGCAGCCTGACCAGACAGGGAAGGCAGGATGAGCAGTTCTTC. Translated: CASSLTRQGRQDEQFF.

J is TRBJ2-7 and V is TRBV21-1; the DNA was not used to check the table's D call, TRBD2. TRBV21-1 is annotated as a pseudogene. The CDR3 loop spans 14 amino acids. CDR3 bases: TGTGCCAGCAGCAAAGAACTAGTCTCCTACGAGCAGTACTTC. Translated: CASSKELVSYEQYF.

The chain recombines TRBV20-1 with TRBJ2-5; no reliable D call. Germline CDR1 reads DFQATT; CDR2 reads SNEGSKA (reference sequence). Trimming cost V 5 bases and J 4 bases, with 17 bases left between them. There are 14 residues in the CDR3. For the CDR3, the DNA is TGCAGTGCTGGTAGACCTAACGTGCTAGAGACCCAGTACTTC. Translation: CSAGRPNVLETQYF.

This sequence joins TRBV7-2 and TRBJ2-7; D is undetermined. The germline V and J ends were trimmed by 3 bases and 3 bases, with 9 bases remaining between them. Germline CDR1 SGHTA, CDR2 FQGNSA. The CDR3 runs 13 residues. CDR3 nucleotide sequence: TGTGCCAGCAGCTTTTTTTACGTCTACGAGCAGTACTTC. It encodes CASSFFYVYEQYF.

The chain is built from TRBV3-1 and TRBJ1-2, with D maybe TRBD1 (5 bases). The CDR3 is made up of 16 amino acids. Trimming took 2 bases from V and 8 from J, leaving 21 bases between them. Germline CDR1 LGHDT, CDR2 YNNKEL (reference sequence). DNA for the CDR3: TGTGCCAGCAGCCAACCCTGGGACTTCGCTATGGAGGGCTACACCTTC. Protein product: CASSQPWDFAMEGYTF.

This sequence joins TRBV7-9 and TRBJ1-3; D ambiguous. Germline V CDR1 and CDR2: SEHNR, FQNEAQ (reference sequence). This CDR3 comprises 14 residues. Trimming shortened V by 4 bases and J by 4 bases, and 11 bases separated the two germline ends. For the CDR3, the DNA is TGTGCCAGCAGCTCGGCCACCGACGGAAACACCATATATTTT. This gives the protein CASSSATDGNTIYF.

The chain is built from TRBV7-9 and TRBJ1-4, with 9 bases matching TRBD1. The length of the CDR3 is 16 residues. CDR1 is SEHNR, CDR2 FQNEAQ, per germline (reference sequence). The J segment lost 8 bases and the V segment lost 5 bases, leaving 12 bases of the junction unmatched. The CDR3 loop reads CASSPSGTGLGEKLFF. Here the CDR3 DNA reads TGTGCCAGCAGCCCCTCCGGGACAGGGTTAGGCGAAAAACTGTTTTTT.

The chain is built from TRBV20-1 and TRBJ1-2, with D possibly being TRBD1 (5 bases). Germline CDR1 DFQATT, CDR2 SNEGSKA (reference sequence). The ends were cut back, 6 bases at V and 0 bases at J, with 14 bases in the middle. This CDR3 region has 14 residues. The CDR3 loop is CSAPTGQTNYGYTF. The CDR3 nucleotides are TGCAGTGCCCCGACTGGACAAACTAACTATGGCTACACCTTC.

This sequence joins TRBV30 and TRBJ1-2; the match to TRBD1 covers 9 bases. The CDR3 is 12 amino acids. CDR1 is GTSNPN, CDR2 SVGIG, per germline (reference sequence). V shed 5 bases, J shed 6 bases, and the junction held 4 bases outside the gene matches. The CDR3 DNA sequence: TGTGCCTGGGAACAGGGGGCTGATGGCTACACCTTC. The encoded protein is CAWEQGADGYTF.

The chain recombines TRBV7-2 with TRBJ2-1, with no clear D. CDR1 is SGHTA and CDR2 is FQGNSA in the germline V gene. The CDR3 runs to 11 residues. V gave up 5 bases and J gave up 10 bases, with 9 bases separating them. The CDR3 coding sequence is TGTGCCAGCAGCCCGGGCTGGGAGCAGTTCTTC. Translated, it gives CASSPGWEQFF.

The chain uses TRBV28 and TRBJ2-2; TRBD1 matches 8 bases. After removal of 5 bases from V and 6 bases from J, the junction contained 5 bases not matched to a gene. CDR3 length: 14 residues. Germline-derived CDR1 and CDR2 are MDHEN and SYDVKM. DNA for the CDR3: TGTGCCAGCAGTCCGGACAGGGCGGCCGGGGAGCTGTTTTTT. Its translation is CASSPDRAAGELFF.

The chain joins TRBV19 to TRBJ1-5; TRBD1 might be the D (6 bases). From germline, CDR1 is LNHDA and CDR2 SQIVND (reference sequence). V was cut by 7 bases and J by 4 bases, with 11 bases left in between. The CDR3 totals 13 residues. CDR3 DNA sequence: TGTGCCAGTATAGGGGGGTATAATCAGCCCCAGCATTTT. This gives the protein CASIGGYNQPQHF.

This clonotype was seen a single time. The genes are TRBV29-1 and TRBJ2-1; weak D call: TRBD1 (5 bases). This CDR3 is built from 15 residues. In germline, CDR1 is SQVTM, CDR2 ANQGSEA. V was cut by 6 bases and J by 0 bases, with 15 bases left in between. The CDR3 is CSVPTDIISYNEQFF. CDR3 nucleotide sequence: TGCAGCGTGCCGACAGATATTATCTCCTACAATGAGCAGTTCTTC.

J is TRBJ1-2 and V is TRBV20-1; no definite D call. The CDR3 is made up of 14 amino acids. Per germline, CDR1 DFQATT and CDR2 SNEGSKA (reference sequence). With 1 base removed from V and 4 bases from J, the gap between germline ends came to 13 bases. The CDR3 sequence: CSARGFLGSYGYTF. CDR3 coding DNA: TGCAGTGCTAGAGGATTTCTGGGATCCTATGGCTACACCTTC.